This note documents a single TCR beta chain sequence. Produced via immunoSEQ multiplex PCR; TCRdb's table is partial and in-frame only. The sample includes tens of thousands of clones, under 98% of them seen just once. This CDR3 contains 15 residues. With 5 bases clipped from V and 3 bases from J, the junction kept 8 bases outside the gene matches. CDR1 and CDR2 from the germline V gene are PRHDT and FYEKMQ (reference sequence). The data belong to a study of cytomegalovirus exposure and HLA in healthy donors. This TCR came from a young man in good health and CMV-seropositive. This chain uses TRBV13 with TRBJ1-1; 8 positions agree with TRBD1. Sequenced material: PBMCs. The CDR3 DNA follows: TGTGCCAGCAGCCCCGCGGGACAGGCCGACACTGAAGCTTTCTTT. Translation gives CASSPAGQADTEAFF. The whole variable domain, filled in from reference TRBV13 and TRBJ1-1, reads AAGVIQSPRHLIKEKRETATLKCYPIPRHDTVYWYQQGPGQDPQFLISFYEKMQSDKGSIPDRFSAQQFSDYHSELNMSSLELGDSALYFCASSPAGQADTEAFFGQGTRLTVV.